This TCR beta chain was recorded in a study of T-cell memory formation after mild COVID-19. Study-wide context: TCR clusters largely stayed donor specific.

Remarks on this clonotype: Its antigen is unidentified.

MiXCR was run by TCRdb on the 5' RACE reads, yielding one entry per CDR3 protein. The sample includes about 400,000 distinct CDR3 sequences, about 20% of them seen just once. The CDR3 is made up of 14 amino acids. V gave up 6 bases and J gave up 4 bases, with 15 bases separating them. Study results and limitations: Clones shrinking from day 15 to 85 showed even CD4/CD8 mixes; later expanders tilted CD4+.

Sample: PBMCs or a T cell subset sorted from them (not recorded which). This receptor was taken from a young man who had mild COVID-19 (a few samples of this study predate the infection). Cell type and time point are not known. The J gene is TRBJ2-5, the V gene TRBV12-3 or TRBV12-4; weak D call: TRBD2 (5 bases). This CDR3 is CASSPGSGPETQYF. Written as DNA, the CDR3 is TGTGCCAGCAGCCCGGGGAGTGGTCCAGAGACCCAGTACTTC.